This T cell receptor beta chain was identified in a study of T cells in Graves' hyperthyroidism and ophthalmopathy. About the research overall: Before any treatment, at initial diagnosis, peripheral blood was collected.

Amplified TCR beta CDR3 regions came from RNA transcripts. The HTBI primer set served for first-round RT-PCR of the TCR CDR3. A single record per CDR3 protein comes from TCRdb applying MiXCR to the multiplex PCR reads. In the table there are approximately 560,000 distinct CDR3 sequences, 15% to 17% of which are singletons. This clonotype was counted ten times or more. Subjects aged 18 to 65 presented with newly diagnosed hyperthyroidism of less than 2 months' duration. Sequencing input: blood. The receptor comes from a woman younger than 45 with Graves' hyperthyroidism.

CDR3 region: CAWRYRGRMNTEAFF. The CDR3 region has the DNA TGTGCCTGGAGATACAGGGGGCGGATGAACACTGAAGCTTTCTTT. V usage is TRBV30 and J usage is TRBJ1-1; 9 bases match TRBD1. The CDR3 extends over 15 amino acids. V lost 3 bases and J lost 0; bases outside the gene matches: 5. CDR1 is GTSNPN, CDR2 SVGIG, per germline (reference sequence).